Below are 27 T cell receptor beta chains sequenced from a single sample in a study of T cell responses to AZD1222 COVID-19 vaccine (dated by TCRdb to the early 2020s). Library creation used the immunoSEQ multiplex PCR assay. The table comes from immuneACCESS by way of TCRdb, which keeps in-frame sequences with V and J called. Part of the clones is missing from these tables; in studies checked, under half for an unresolved V gene and the rest for unknown reasons. In this sample the table shows under 150,000 clones, 70% to 90% of which occur a single time. The ten largest clones represent roughly 3.9% of the sample. What this sample's time point label stands for: baseline before first vaccination. The treatment or condition label on this specimen signifies: meningococcal conjugate vaccine given as trial control. The sequencing used peripheral blood, collected on day 0 of MenACWY control vaccination. The receptors stem from an adult in good health.

This chain uses TRBV27 with TRBJ2-3; D possibly corresponds to TRBD2 (5 bases). Germline CDR1 MNHEY, CDR2 SMNVEV (reference sequence). V dropped 6 bases and J dropped 8 bases, with 18 bases sitting between them. This CDR3 has 14 residues. CDR3: CASRLWAQEATQYF. In DNA form, the CDR3 reads TGTGCCAGCAGGCTATGGGCCCAGGAGGCTACGCAGTATTTT.

The rearrangement uses TRBV15 and TRBJ1-5; a weak D match, TRBD1 (6 bases). V was trimmed by 1 base and J by 3 bases, leaving 16 bases between them. The CDR3 is made up of 17 amino acids. Looked up from germline, CDR1 is LNHNV and CDR2 is YYDKDF (reference sequence). CDR3: CATSRVGGGMNNQPQHF. For the CDR3, the DNA is TGTGCCACCAGCAGAGTAGGGGGAGGGATGAACAATCAGCCCCAGCATTTT. Based on the CDR3 plus reference TRBV15 and TRBJ1-5, the full variable domain is DAMVIQNPRYQVTQFGKPVTLSCSQTLNHNVMYWYQQKSSQAPKLLFHYYDKDFNNEADTPDNFQSRRPNTSFCFLDIRSPGLGDTAMYLCATSRVGGGMNNQPQHFGDGTRLSIL.

The V and J genes are TRBV4-1 and TRBJ2-2; a weak D match, TRBD1 (5 bases). V lost 1 base and J 4 bases, leaving 13 bases between the germline ends. The CDR3 is 16 amino acids. Germline V gene data show CDR1 as MGHRA and CDR2 as YSYEKL. The CDR3 DNA reads TGCGCCAGCAGCCAAGGAGAAGGGGCCGGCACCGGGGAGCTGTTTTTT. Translated: CASSQGEGAGTGELFF.

The chain has TRBV9 and TRBJ2-2; D remains ambiguous. The V end was cut by 6 bases, the J end by 0 bases, with 15 bases between. CDR1 SGDLS and CDR2 YYNGEE come from the germline V gene. The CDR3 runs to 16 residues. CDR3 in amino acids: CASTLGSLANTGELFF. The CDR3 DNA follows: TGTGCCAGCACCCTGGGGTCCCTGGCGAACACCGGGGAGCTGTTTTTT.

The chain recombines TRBV10-3 with TRBJ1-1, with D possibly TRBD1 on 6 matching bases. The V gene lost 4 bases and the J gene lost 4 bases, with 16 bases spanning the gap. Per germline, CDR1 ENHRY and CDR2 SYGVKD. The CDR3 length is 15 residues. The CDR3 coding sequence is TGTGCCATCAGTGCCCGGGGGGCCGGGACCACTGAAGCTTTCTTT. This gives the protein CAISARGAGTTEAFF.

This chain joins TRBV6-2 or TRBV6-3 and TRBJ2-7; D is ambiguous. With 2 bases removed from V and 2 bases from J, the gap between germline ends came to 7 bases. The CDR3 is 13 residues long. Germline CDR1 reads MNHEY; CDR2 reads SVGEGT. The CDR3 spells CASSYGTPYEQYF. In DNA form, the CDR3 reads TGTGCCAGCAGTTACGGTACCCCCTACGAGCAGTACTTC.

The CDR3 sequence: CASSLVDRANYGYTF. The CDR3 DNA reads TGTGCCAGCAGCTTAGTGGACAGGGCTAACTATGGCTACACCTTC. This chain joins TRBV7-9 and TRBJ1-2; 8 bases are a match to TRBD1. There are 15 residues in the CDR3. CDR1 SEHNR and CDR2 FQNEAQ come from the germline V gene (reference sequence). J lost 0 bases, V lost 1 base, and 1 base had no gene match.

This clone was picked up a small number of times. The rearrangement uses TRBV3-1 (or the pseudogene TRBV3-2) and TRBJ1-6; TRBD1 matches 11 bases. J gave up 6 bases and V 0 bases, and 1 base lay outside the gene matches. Germline V gives CDR1 LGHDT, CDR2 YNNKEL (reference sequence). The CDR3 extends over 16 amino acids. The CDR3 loop reads CASSQDGQGANSPLHF. The CDR3 DNA sequence: TGTGCCAGCAGCCAAGATGGACAGGGGGCTAATTCACCCCTCCACTTT.

The J gene is TRBJ2-4, the V gene TRBV7-2; 8 nucleotides line up with TRBD2. Germline V gene sequence: CDR1 SGHTA, CDR2 FQGNSA. The CDR3 totals 15 residues. Trimming at V came to 5 bases and at J to 8 bases, leaving 11 bases not matched to a gene. The CDR3 coding sequence is TGTGCCAGCAGCCCCTTCGGGGGGGCCCGCGACATTCAGTACTTC. The encoded protein is CASSPFGGARDIQYF.

The DNA for the CDR3 is TGTGCCAGCAGCCCGGGACTAGCGGGGAGTATACAAGAGACCCAGTACTTC. Protein product: CASSPGLAGSIQETQYF. The chain employs TRBV9 and TRBJ2-5, with 13 bases that match TRBD2. CDR3 length: 17 amino acids. Germline assignment: CDR1 SGDLS and CDR2 YYNGEE. Losses at the gene ends were 4 bases for V and 2 bases for J; bases not matched to a gene: 8.

The genes are TRBV7-6 and TRBJ1-1; D is unresolved. The V and J ends lost 1 base and 3 bases respectively, with 0 bases between them. Germline V gene sequence: CDR1 SGHVS, CDR2 FNYEAQ. CDR3 length: 11 residues. This chain's CDR3 is CASSLDTEAFF. As DNA, the CDR3 is TGTGCCAGCAGCTTAGACACTGAAGCTTTCTTT.

The V call is TRBV19, the J call TRBJ1-4; D unclear. Trimming stripped 10 bases from V and 4 bases from J, with 19 bases between. The CDR3 length is 15 residues. Germline V gene data show CDR1 as LNHDA and CDR2 as SQIVND (reference sequence). The CDR3 DNA sequence: TGTGCCATTCAGTTTGGGAAGGAGTATAATGAAAAACTGTTTTTT. Protein: CAIQFGKEYNEKLFF.

This clone was seen only once. The rearrangement joins TRBV5-1 to TRBJ1-2; D uncertain. Per germline, CDR1 SGHRS and CDR2 YFSETQ. The CDR3 runs 13 residues. Trimming cost V 5 bases and J 3 bases, with 11 bases left between them. The CDR3 coding sequence is TGCGCCAGCAGTCGCGGGAAAGACTATGGCTACACCTTC. Amino acids: CASSRGKDYGYTF.

The chain combines TRBV7-9 with TRBJ1-2, with D hard to call. The CDR3 sequence is 15 residues long. Germline assignment: CDR1 SEHNR and CDR2 FQNEAQ (reference sequence). Trimming took off 5 bases at V and 0 bases at J, with 13 bases between the two ends. The DNA of the CDR3 is TGTGCCAGCAGCCCACCTCCGACAACTAACTATGGCTACACCTTC. Amino acid sequence: CASSPPPTTNYGYTF.

The chain is built from TRBV6-2 or TRBV6-3 and TRBJ1-3, with TRBD1 as a possible D gene (6 bases). Germline V gives CDR1 MNHEY, CDR2 SVGEGT. This CDR3 has 16 amino acids. The V gene lost 0 bases and the J gene lost 3 bases, with 12 bases spanning the gap. CDR3: CASSYSDRTYGNTIYF. The CDR3 DNA reads as TGTGCCAGCAGTTACTCCGACAGGACCTATGGAAACACCATATATTTT.

This clone was counted once. The V gene is TRBV6-2 or TRBV6-3, the J gene TRBJ2-3; D unresolved. The germline V gene encodes CDR1 MNHEY and CDR2 SVGEGT. V lost 2 bases and J lost 0, with 12 bases in between. The CDR3 runs to 16 residues. CDR3 sequence: CASSYHAGDSTDTQYF. CDR3 DNA: TGTGCCAGCAGTTACCACGCTGGGGATAGCACAGATACGCAGTATTTT.

The chain joins TRBV11-3 to TRBJ2-5; D perhaps matches TRBD1 (7 bases). The CDR3 length is 13 residues. Germline CDR1 and CDR2: SGHNT and YENEEA. V gave up 3 bases and J gave up 9 bases, with 14 bases separating them. In DNA form, the CDR3 reads TGTGCCAGCAGCTTCGCAGGGGGGCAGGCCCAGTACTTC. Translated, it gives CASSFAGGQAQYF.

The chain combines TRBV4-2 with TRBJ2-7; D gene uncertain. CDR1 and CDR2 (germline): LGHNA, YNFKEQ. V lost 0 bases and J 3 bases, leaving 6 bases between the germline ends. The CDR3 totals 13 residues. The CDR3: CASSQDSGYEQYF. The DNA of the CDR3 is TGTGCCAGCAGCCAAGATTCCGGCTACGAGCAGTACTTC.

This chain connects TRBV14 to TRBJ1-1; D may be TRBD1 (5 bases). Trimming removed 4 bases from V and 4 bases from J, with 25 bases in between. Germline loops: CDR1 SGHDN, CDR2 FVKESK. The CDR3 has 18 residues. The CDR3 loop is CASSRYRRTSSRLTEAFF. The CDR3 DNA reads TGTGCCAGCAGCCGTTACAGGAGGACATCCTCTCGCCTCACTGAAGCTTTCTTT.

This chain uses TRBV9 with TRBJ2-5; either TRBD1 or TRBD2 may supply D (6 bases each). The CDR3 contains 17 residues. CDR1 SGDLS and CDR2 YYNGEE come from the germline V gene. The V gene lost 3 bases and the J gene lost 2 bases, with 20 bases spanning the gap. CDR3: CASSGIGGGRQQETQYF. For the CDR3, the DNA is TGTGCCAGCAGCGGGATAGGAGGGGGACGCCAACAAGAGACCCAGTACTTC.

This clone was seen a handful of times. The V and J genes are TRBV4-2 and TRBJ2-1; D may correspond to TRBD1 or TRBD2 (5 bases each). The V end lost 2 bases, the J end lost 4 bases, and 18 bases lay between the germline ends. This CDR3 has 17 residues. CDR1 LGHNA and CDR2 YNFKEQ come from the germline V gene. CDR3 loop: CASSQNGAVALYNEQFF. The CDR3 DNA is TGTGCCAGCAGCCAAAACGGGGCCGTGGCCCTTTACAATGAGCAGTTCTTC.

This clone was counted a few times. The chain couples TRBV5-4 to TRBJ2-5; 7 bases agree with TRBD1. Germline CDR1 reads SGHNT; CDR2 reads YYREEE (reference sequence). CDR3 length: 14 amino acids. Unmatched junction bases numbered 6, after V lost 0 bases and J lost 7 bases. The CDR3 here is CASSLDRGQRTQYF. For the CDR3, the DNA is TGTGCCAGCAGCTTGGATAGGGGGCAAAGGACCCAGTACTTC. The whole variable domain, remainder taken from reference TRBV5-4 and TRBJ2-5, is ETGVTQSPTHLIKTRGQQVTLRCSSQSGHNTVSWYQQALGQGPQFIFQYYREEENGRGNFPPRFSGLQFPNYSSELNVNALELDDSALYLCASSLDRGQRTQYFGPGTRLLVL.

The chain employs TRBV28 and TRBJ1-5; possibly TRBD1 for D (6 bases). In germline, CDR1 is MDHEN, CDR2 SYDVKM. Trimming stripped 5 bases from V and 5 bases from J, with 25 bases between. CDR3 length equals 18 residues. The CDR3 nucleotides are TGTGCCAGCAGTCCCCCCCTGGGGGGGGGCGGACGATATCAGCCCCAGCATTTT. This gives the protein CASSPPLGGGGRYQPQHF. The whole variable domain, filled in from reference TRBV28 and TRBJ1-5, reads DVKVTQSSRYLVKRTGEKVFLECVQDMDHENMFWYRQDPGLGLRLIYFSYDVKMKEKGDIPEGYSVSREKKERFSLILESASTNQTSMYLCASSPPLGGGGRYQPQHFGDGTRLSIL.

This chain links TRBV5-1 with TRBJ1-2, with D unclear. This CDR3 is built from 13 residues. Trimming shortened V by 4 bases and J by 2 bases, and 9 bases separated the two germline ends. The V gene's germline CDR1 is SGHRS and CDR2 YFSETQ. The CDR3 is CASSQERNYGYTF. In nucleotides, the CDR3 is TGCGCCAGCAGCCAAGAGAGAAACTATGGCTACACCTTC.

The rearrangement links TRBV7-3 to TRBJ1-2; D perhaps matches TRBD1 (6 bases). The CDR3 has 15 amino acids. V was clipped by 5 bases and J by 0 bases, with 13 bases between them. Germline CDR1 is SGHTA and CDR2 is FQGTGA. CDR3 DNA: TGTGCCAGCAGCCCATCCGGGACATCTAACTATGGCTACACCTTC. As protein: CASSPSGTSNYGYTF.

This chain connects TRBV9 to TRBJ2-2, with 10 bases identical to TRBD2. V was pared by 10 bases and J by 5 bases, with 8 bases of the junction left unmatched. This CDR3 contains 14 residues. CDR1 and CDR2 (germline): SGDLS, YYNGEE. CDR3 sequence (DNA): TGTGCCGGGTCCGGGACTAGCGAAACCGGGGAGCTGTTTTTT. Amino acid sequence: CAGSGTSETGELFF.

V usage is TRBV5-6 and J usage is TRBJ1-2; 8 bases fit TRBD1. Germline-derived CDR1 and CDR2 are SGHDT and YYEEEE. The V and J ends lost 2 bases and 4 bases, in that order; junction bases with no gene match: 7. The CDR3 is 15 amino acids. The CDR3 nucleotides are TGTGCCAGCAGCTTTCAGGGGGCGCCTAGCTATGGCTACACCTTC. This translates into CASSFQGAPSYGYTF.